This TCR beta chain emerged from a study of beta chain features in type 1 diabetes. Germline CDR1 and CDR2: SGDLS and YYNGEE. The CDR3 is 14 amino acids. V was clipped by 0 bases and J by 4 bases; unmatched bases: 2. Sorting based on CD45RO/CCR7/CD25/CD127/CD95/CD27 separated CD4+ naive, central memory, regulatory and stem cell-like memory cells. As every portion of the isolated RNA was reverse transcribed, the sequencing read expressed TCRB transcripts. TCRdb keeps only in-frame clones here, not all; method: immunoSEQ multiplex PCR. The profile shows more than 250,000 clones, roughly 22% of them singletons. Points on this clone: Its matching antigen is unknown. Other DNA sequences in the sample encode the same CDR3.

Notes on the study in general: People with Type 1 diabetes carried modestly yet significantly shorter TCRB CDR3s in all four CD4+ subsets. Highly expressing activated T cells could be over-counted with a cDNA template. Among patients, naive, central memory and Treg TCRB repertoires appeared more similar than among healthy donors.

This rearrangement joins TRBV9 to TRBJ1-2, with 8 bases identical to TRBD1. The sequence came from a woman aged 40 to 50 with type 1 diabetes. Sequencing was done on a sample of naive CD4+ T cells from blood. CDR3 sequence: CASSVGQGSYGYTF. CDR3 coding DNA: TGTGCCAGCAGCGTAGGACAGGGGAGCTATGGCTACACCTTC. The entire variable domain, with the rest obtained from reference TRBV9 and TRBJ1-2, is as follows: DSGVTQTPKHLITATGQRVTLRCSPRSGDLSVYWYQQSLDQGLQFLIQYYNGEERAKGNILERFSAQQFPDLHSELNLSSLELGDSALYFCASSVGQGSYGYTFGSGTRLTVV.